Below are 30 T cell receptor beta chains sequenced from a single sample in a study of blood T cell repertoires in COVID-19. This table comes from immunoSEQ multiplex PCR, and its TCRdb copy is limited to in-frame clones, with some not included. Here the sample spans some 180,000 clones, more than 80% being singletons. The sequencing input was peripheral blood. The receptors here all came from a woman aged 55 to 70 with acute or convalescent COVID-19.

This clone was counted once. The CDR3 is CASSPLGQSSSDTQYF. The CDR3 coding sequence is TGTGCCAGCTCACCCCTGGGACAGTCAAGTTCCGATACGCAGTATTTT. The genes are TRBV18 and TRBJ2-3; 7 bases are shared with TRBD1. The CDR3 runs to 16 residues. J lost 6 bases, V lost 3 bases, and 12 bases had no gene match. Germline V lookup: CDR1 KGHSH, CDR2 LQKENI.

Concerning this clone itself: The identical CDR3 is also encoded by other nucleotide sequences in the sample. The rearrangement uses TRBV5-1 and TRBJ1-1; a possible D gene is TRBD1 (6 bases). V lost 4 bases, J lost 2 bases, and 12 bases lay in between. The CDR3 spans 14 residues. Germline V gene sequence: CDR1 SGHRS, CDR2 YFSETQ. CDR3 sequence reads: CASSIGQTNTEAFF. In DNA form, the CDR3 reads TGCGCCAGCAGCATTGGACAGACCAACACTGAAGCTTTCTTT.

CDR3 bases: TGTGCCAGCAGCCAAGGGCCGACGCGGGAGACCCAGTACTTC. It is translated as CASSQGPTRETQYF. V is TRBV3-1 (or the pseudogene TRBV3-2) and J is TRBJ2-5; D is unclear. Between the trimmed V and J ends, which lost 1 base and 5 bases, there was a span of 11 bases. This CDR3 is 14 amino acids long. Germline loops: CDR1 LGHDT, CDR2 YNNKEL (reference sequence).

The chain carries TRBV15 and TRBJ1-6, with 8 bases lining up with TRBD1. CDR3 length: 16 amino acids. CDR1 and CDR2 (germline): LNHNV, YYDKDF (reference sequence). Germline trimming cut 0 bases from V and 7 bases from J; bases unmatched to any gene: 5. CDR3 DNA: TGTGCCACCAGCAGAGATCAAGGACAGGGCAATTCACCCCTCCACTTT. Translating it yields CATSRDQGQGNSPLHF.

The chain recombines TRBV6-6 with TRBJ2-5, with a weak D call TRBD1 (6 bases). CDR3 size: 13 residues. Germline V gene sequence: CDR1 MNHNY, CDR2 SVGAGI (reference sequence). The ends were cut back, 6 bases at V and 2 bases at J, with 10 bases in the middle. The CDR3 here is CASRPQGQETQYF. The DNA of the CDR3 is TGTGCCAGCAGGCCACAGGGACAAGAGACCCAGTACTTC.

The J gene is TRBJ1-2, the V gene TRBV19, with D perhaps TRBD1 (5 bases). There are 15 residues in the CDR3. V dropped 2 bases and J dropped 8 bases, with 18 bases sitting between them. Germline values: CDR1 LNHDA, CDR2 SQIVND (reference sequence). For the CDR3, the DNA is TGTGCCAGTAGTATACCGGTCAGGGTAGTAGGGGGCTACACCTTC. This translates into CASSIPVRVVGGYTF.

V usage is TRBV19 and J usage is TRBJ2-1, with 10 bases aligning to TRBD2. The germline V gene encodes CDR1 LNHDA and CDR2 SQIVND (reference sequence). The V and J ends lost 10 bases and 11 bases, in that order; junction bases with no gene match: 23. CDR3 size: 17 residues. CDR3 sequence: CATVQRLAGLSSSKQFF. In nucleotides, the CDR3 is TGTGCCACCGTTCAACGACTAGCGGGCCTTTCTTCATCAAAGCAGTTCTTC.

This clone was found once. This CDR3 reads CASSRRGASGRFADTQYF. Here the CDR3 DNA reads TGTGCCAGCAGCCGCCGAGGGGCTAGCGGGAGATTTGCAGATACGCAGTATTTT. The V gene is TRBV11-2, the J gene TRBJ2-3; 10 bases map to TRBD2. CDR1 is SGHAT and CDR2 is FQNNGV in the germline V gene. The junction had 15 bases not matched to a gene; V was cut back by 5 bases and J by 4 bases. The CDR3 covers 18 residues.

This chain links TRBV12-3 or TRBV12-4 with TRBJ1-2, with a possible D match to TRBD1 (5 bases). V lost 5 bases to trimming and J lost 12 bases, with 10 bases between them. This CDR3 region has 10 residues. CDR3 loop: CASSGQGNTF. The CDR3 coding sequence is TGTGCCAGCAGTGGGCAGGGTAACACCTTC.

The J gene is TRBJ1-1, the V gene TRBV14, with a tentative D call TRBD1 (6 bases). The ends were cut back, 4 bases at V and 4 bases at J, with 13 bases in the middle. This CDR3 has 14 amino acids. Germline V gene lookup returns CDR1 SGHDN and CDR2 FVKESK. Here the CDR3 DNA reads TGTGCCAGCAGCCGCCGGGGGGGCGGCACTGAAGCTTTCTTT. Translated, it gives CASSRRGGGTEAFF.

The rearrangement uses TRBV7-9 and TRBJ2-7; D not resolved. Germline CDR1 reads SEHNR; CDR2 reads FQNEAQ (reference sequence). The CDR3 runs to 9 residues. CDR3 sequence reads: CASRAVAEV. Here the CDR3 DNA reads TGTGCCAGCAGGGCCGTCGCGGAGGTC.

The V call is TRBV2, the J call TRBJ1-2, with a tentative D call TRBD1 (5 bases). Per the germline V gene, CDR1 is SNHLY and CDR2 is FYNNEI. V gave up 5 bases and J gave up 6 bases, with 19 bases separating them. The CDR3 loop spans 15 amino acids. Here the CDR3 reads CASSLGPQGRNGYTF. The CDR3 region has the DNA TGTGCCAGCAGTCTCGGACCCCAGGGTAGAAATGGCTACACCTTC. The entire variable domain, with the rest obtained from reference TRBV2 and TRBJ1-2, is as follows: EPEVTQTPSHQVTQMGQEVILRCVPISNHLYFYWYRQILGQKVEFLVSFYNNEISEKSEIFDDQFSVERPDGSNFTLKIRSTKLEDSAMYFCASSLGPQGRNGYTFGSGTRLTVV.

This clone was detected only once. The chain has TRBV28 and TRBJ1-1; 9 positions agree with TRBD1. The CDR3 consists of 15 residues. The trim removed 4 bases at V and 1 base at J, leaving 4 bases unmatched. CDR1 is MDHEN and CDR2 is SYDVKM in the germline V gene. The CDR3 DNA is TGTGCCAGCAGTTGGGGACAGGGCTGGAACACTGAAGCTTTCTTT. This sequence encodes CASSWGQGWNTEAFF.

This rearrangement joins TRBV28 to TRBJ1-1, with 10 bases lining up with TRBD1. Germline trimming cut 4 bases from V and 7 bases from J; bases unmatched to any gene: 9. Germline lookup yields CDR1 MDHEN and CDR2 SYDVKM. This CDR3 is built from 15 residues. CDR3 DNA: TGTGCCAGCAGTTCCCGCGGACAGGGGGTGGATGAAGCTTTCTTT. This sequence encodes CASSSRGQGVDEAFF. Full variable domain (remainder filled in from reference TRBV28 and TRBJ1-1): DVKVTQSSRYLVKRTGEKVFLECVQDMDHENMFWYRQDPGLGLRLIYFSYDVKMKEKGDIPEGYSVSREKKERFSLILESASTNQTSMYLCASSSRGQGVDEAFFGQGTRLTVV.

V is TRBV19 and J is TRBJ1-1; 7 nucleotides agree with TRBD1. With 7 bases clipped from V and 5 bases from J, the junction kept 10 bases outside the gene matches. CDR3 length: 14 amino acids. Germline V gene lookup returns CDR1 LNHDA and CDR2 SQIVND (reference sequence). CDR3 in DNA: TGTGCCAGTACCGCCCCGGGACAGAGAACTGAAGCTTTCTTT. Protein product: CASTAPGQRTEAFF.

The chain combines TRBV6-4 with TRBJ1-1; D not certain. Looked up from germline, CDR1 is MRHNA and CDR2 is SNTAGT. The CDR3 loop spans 13 amino acids. V was cut by 5 bases and J by 2 bases, with 9 bases left in between. The CDR3 coding sequence is TGTGCCAGCAGTAAGACATATAACACTGAAGCTTTCTTT. Protein sequence: CASSKTYNTEAFF.

The chain combines TRBV28 with TRBJ1-2; D remains unclear. V lost 11 bases and J 5 bases, leaving 15 bases between the germline ends. The germline V gene encodes CDR1 MDHEN and CDR2 SYDVKM. The CDR3 length is 12 residues. CDR3 region: CAGSTGVYGYTF. In DNA, the CDR3 is TGTGCCGGGAGTACGGGAGTTTATGGCTACACCTTC.

The chain employs TRBV5-4 and TRBJ2-7, with TRBD2 matching over 12 bases. Germline loops: CDR1 SGHNT, CDR2 YYREEE (reference sequence). The CDR3 extends over 17 amino acids. V gave up 0 bases and J gave up 3 bases; unmatched junction bases: 7. CDR3 in DNA: TGTGCCAGCAGCTTGGGCCCCGTACTAGCGGGGGGCTACGAGCAGTACTTC. Translated: CASSLGPVLAGGYEQYF.

The gene calls are TRBV21-1 and TRBJ2-6; the table assigns TRBD2, which was not confirmed against the DNA. TRBV21-1 is a known pseudogene. There are 18 residues in the CDR3. The CDR3 region is CASSHVGELRSGANVLTF. As DNA, the CDR3 is TGTGCCAGCAGCCATGTCGGGGAGCTACGCTCTGGGGCCAACGTCCTGACTTTC.

The chain has TRBV7-5 and TRBJ2-7; TRBD1 is the table's D call, not checked against the DNA. TRBV7-5 is a pseudogene segment. The CDR3 totals 13 residues. The CDR3 coding sequence is TGTGCCAGAAGCTCAACTCAGGGGGGCGAGCAGTACGTC. It translates to CARSSTQGGEQYV.

The rearrangement uses TRBV28 and TRBJ1-1, with 10 bases lining up with TRBD1. This CDR3 spans 15 amino acids. V was pared by 5 bases and J by 4 bases, with 7 bases of the junction left unmatched. Germline-derived CDR1 and CDR2 are MDHEN and SYDVKM. DNA of the CDR3: TGTGCCAGCAGTCCCTCGACAGGGGGCATCACTGAAGCTTTCTTT. Protein sequence: CASSPSTGGITEAFF.

V and J are TRBV13 and TRBJ1-3; 8 bases are shared with TRBD1. CDR1 PRHDT and CDR2 FYEKMQ come from the germline V gene (reference sequence). The CDR3 extends over 16 amino acids. Trimming took 5 bases from V and 1 from J; bases not matched to a gene: 7. CDR3 sequence reads: CASSILGQASGNTIYF. CDR3 in DNA: TGTGCCAGCAGCATCCTGGGACAGGCATCTGGAAACACCATATATTTT.

The chain uses TRBV25-1 and TRBJ2-7, with D perhaps matching TRBD1 (5 bases). V was shortened by 5 bases and J by 2 bases, with 10 bases between the two germline ends. CDR3 length: 13 residues. Germline V lookup: CDR1 MGHDK, CDR2 SYGVNS. The CDR3 nucleotides read TGTGCCAGCAGTTTGGCAGGGCCCTACGAGCAGTACTTC. Its translation: CASSLAGPYEQYF.

In its sample, this clone was seen once. The chain carries TRBV6-5 and TRBJ2-7, with 9 nucleotides matching TRBD2. After removal of 2 bases from V and 5 bases from J, the junction contained 4 bases not matched to a gene. Per the germline V gene, CDR1 is MNHEY and CDR2 is SVGAGI. The CDR3 runs 14 residues. CDR3 amino acids: CASSYRREGNEQYF. In DNA form, the CDR3 reads TGTGCCAGCAGTTACCGGCGGGAGGGTAACGAGCAGTACTTC.

This sequence joins TRBV14 and TRBJ1-1, with D hard to call. From germline, CDR1 is SGHDN and CDR2 FVKESK. The CDR3 has 15 amino acids. Trimming shortened V by 3 bases and J by 0 bases, and 11 bases separated the two germline ends. This chain's CDR3 is CASSQVQNMNTEAFF. The CDR3 coding sequence is TGTGCCAGCAGCCAGGTCCAGAATATGAACACTGAAGCTTTCTTT.

This sequence joins TRBV12-3 or TRBV12-4 and TRBJ2-1; the D is unclear. There are 13 residues in the CDR3. V was trimmed by 4 bases and J by 9 bases, leaving 13 bases between them. In DNA form, the CDR3 reads TGTGCCAGCAGTTCGGAGAGACGCGGTGAGCAGTTCTTC. Its protein is CASSSERRGEQFF.

The V and J genes are TRBV6-6 and TRBJ2-7; TRBD1 matches 9 bases. CDR1 and CDR2 from the germline V gene are MNHNY and SVGAGI (reference sequence). The J segment lost 6 bases and the V segment lost 5 bases, leaving 11 bases of the junction unmatched. The CDR3 extends over 15 amino acids. CDR3 loop: CASSRYGQGMSEQYF. CDR3 DNA sequence: TGTGCCAGCAGTCGCTACGGACAGGGGATGTCCGAGCAGTACTTC.

V is TRBV7-6 and J is TRBJ2-7; TRBD1 aligns across 8 bases. The CDR3 has 16 residues. The germline V gene encodes CDR1 SGHVS and CDR2 FNYEAQ. V lost 1 base to trimming and J lost 0 bases; unmatched junction nucleotides: 5. Here the CDR3 reads CASSLGDRGLSYEQYF. CDR3 bases: TGTGCCAGCAGCTTAGGAGACAGGGGTCTCTCCTACGAGCAGTACTTC.

The V call is TRBV20-1, the J call TRBJ1-4; the D is unclear. V lost 3 bases to trimming and J lost 4 bases, with 15 bases between them. This CDR3 spans 15 amino acids. Germline V gene lookup returns CDR1 DFQATT and CDR2 SNEGSKA (reference sequence). In DNA, the CDR3 is TGCAGTGCTAGTAACGGCGTACTATTTAATGAAAAACTGTTTTTT. Protein sequence: CSASNGVLFNEKLFF.

The chain employs TRBV2 and TRBJ1-3, with 7 nucleotides matching TRBD1. The V gene end was trimmed by 3 bases and the J gene end by 4 bases; junction bases not matched to a gene: 9. The CDR3 is made up of 16 amino acids. Germline assignment: CDR1 SNHLY and CDR2 FYNNEI. Here the CDR3 DNA reads TGTGCCAGCAGTGAGGGTTGGACAGGTTCGGGAAACACCATATATTTT. Translated, it gives CASSEGWTGSGNTIYF.